This TCR beta chain was sequenced for a study of shared clonotypes between healthy human individuals. The wider study: Per donor, CD8 memory used one plate, CD8 naive used two, CD4 memory used three and CD4 naive used three.

Original handling: ImmunoSEQ supplied junction-only sequences lacking quality scores, so filtering was different. TCRdb's table, derived via immunoSEQ multiplex PCR, lists solely in-frame clones and lacks some. That table is the source of V, J and clone size, and D and trimming were worked out from the DNA. This repertoire shows about 680,000 clones, around 72% found once; its top ten account for over 1.5%. The CDR3 runs to 18 residues. V shed 4 bases and J shed 2 bases, with 21 bases lying between them. In germline, CDR1 is MGHRA, CDR2 YSYEKL. Notes on this clone: Its antigen is currently unknown.

In the CD4+ fraction, cells were divided into CD45RA+ naive and CD45RA-negative memory subsets. Findings and caveats of the study: In the sorted subsets, rarefaction showed sequencing was incomplete despite large depth.

This receptor was taken from a woman in her thirties in good health. The sequenced sample consisted of memory CD4+ T cells sorted from blood. The subset: CD45RA-negative fraction. This rearrangement joins TRBV4-1 to TRBJ2-1; perhaps D is TRBD1 or TRBD2 (7 bases each). The CDR3 nucleotides read TGCGCCAGCAGCCCCGGGGGAGGGACAGAACACCCCTACAATGAGCAGTTCTTC. This gives the protein CASSPGGGTEHPYNEQFF.